This T cell receptor beta chain was recorded in a study of early T cells in non-severe SARS-CoV-2 infection. Overall study context: Sequencing of unsorted whole blood was done on bulk RNA, leaving chains unpaired.

General study points: Clonotype matching in VDJdb favored anti-spike CD8 responses and did not capture private and CD4 specificities.

The CDR3 length is 17 residues. V was clipped by 3 bases and J by 5 bases, with 26 bases between them. CDR1 is GTSNPN and CDR2 is SVGIG in the germline V gene (reference sequence). TCRdb redid the calling of the 5' RACE reads with MiXCR, one entry per CDR3 protein. The sample lists about 100,000 distinct CDR3 sequences, around 10% seen once, with 2.5% to 4% in the top ten. Comment on this clonotype: Its antigen is not known.

The chain employs TRBV30 and TRBJ2-7; D is possibly TRBD1 (5 bases). The sequenced sample consisted of whole blood. This sequence was found in an adult who was a healthcare worker with PCR-confirmed SARS-CoV-2 infection or an uninfected control (not recorded which). The CDR3 reads CAWSRLKQAAKLNEQYF. The CDR3 region has the DNA TGTGCCTGGAGCCGATTAAAACAGGCCGCTAAACTAAACGAGCAGTACTTC.